Shown below are 9 T cell receptor beta chains from a single sample sequenced in a study of blood T cell repertoires in COVID-19. Data came from immunoSEQ multiplex PCR; TCRdb stores just in-frame clones and leaves some out. The repertoire consists of approximately 240,000 clones, with about 88% occurring once and the leading ten covering around 2%. Material for sequencing was peripheral blood. All receptors come from a woman aged 40 to 50 who had recovered from COVID-19.

This clone was recorded only once. The rearrangement joins TRBV19 to TRBJ2-5; D is undetermined. V lost 5 bases and J lost 4, with 5 bases in between. Germline CDR1 reads LNHDA; CDR2 reads SQIVND (reference sequence). CDR3 length equals 11 residues. The chain's CDR3 is CASSLRETQYF. The CDR3 region has the DNA TGTGCCAGTAGTCTAAGAGAGACCCAGTACTTC.

The gene calls are TRBV6-2 or TRBV6-3 and TRBJ2-7; 7 nucleotides agree with TRBD2. With 0 bases clipped from V and 7 bases from J, the junction kept 12 bases outside the gene matches. CDR1 and CDR2 (germline): MNHEY, SVGEGT. There are 16 residues in the CDR3. CDR3 DNA sequence: TGTGCCAGCAGTTACTCGAGACGGGAGGCTCGGATAGAGCAGTACTTC. This sequence encodes CASSYSRREARIEQYF.

The genes are TRBV7-9 and TRBJ2-3; 7 bases align to TRBD2. CDR1 is SEHNR and CDR2 is FQNEAQ in the germline V gene (reference sequence). This CDR3 has 14 amino acids. J lost 6 bases, V lost 5 bases, and 8 bases had no gene match. The CDR3 reads CASSASGAGDTQYF. In DNA form, the CDR3 reads TGTGCCAGCAGCGCTAGCGGAGCAGGGGATACGCAGTATTTT.

The DNA for the CDR3 is TGTGCCAGCAGCCAAGATCCTAGGGGGCTGGGTCAGCCCCAGCATTTT. It encodes CASSQDPRGLGQPQHF. The rearrangement links TRBV3-1 (or the pseudogene TRBV3-2) to TRBJ1-5; 7 bases are a match to TRBD1. The trim removed 0 bases at V and 6 bases at J, leaving 8 bases unmatched. The V gene's germline CDR1 is LGHDT and CDR2 YNNKEL (reference sequence). The CDR3 is made up of 16 amino acids.

V is TRBV27 and J is TRBJ2-4; 9 bases are shared with TRBD1. After removal of 3 bases from V and 0 bases from J, the junction contained 3 bases not matched to a gene. The CDR3 covers 16 residues. CDR1 and CDR2 (germline): MNHEY, SMNVEV (reference sequence). Written as DNA, the CDR3 is TGTGCCAGCAGTTTTACAGGGGGCATAGCCAAAAACATTCAGTACTTC. This codes for CASSFTGGIAKNIQYF.

The genes are TRBV5-1 and TRBJ1-2, with a weak D call TRBD1 (6 bases). V dropped 1 base and J dropped 3 bases, with 10 bases sitting between them. Germline-derived CDR1 and CDR2 are SGHRS and YFSETQ. This CDR3 spans 14 amino acids. In DNA form, the CDR3 reads TGCGCCAGCAGCTTGACAGGGAGCGACTATGGCTACACCTTC. It encodes CASSLTGSDYGYTF.

This clone is a singleton in its sample. The genes are TRBV29-1 and TRBJ2-1; 7 nucleotides line up with TRBD2. Germline V gene sequence: CDR1 SQVTM, CDR2 ANQGSEA. The length of the CDR3 is 15 residues. V was pared by 3 bases and J by 1 base, with 6 bases of the junction left unmatched. CDR3 sequence reads: CSVDNPAGSYNEQFF. The CDR3, as DNA: TGCAGCGTTGATAATCCAGCGGGGTCCTACAATGAGCAGTTCTTC.

This clone came up a few times. J is TRBJ2-3 and V is TRBV2, with 7 positions matching TRBD2. Germline values: CDR1 SNHLY, CDR2 FYNNEI. The CDR3 is made up of 16 amino acids. The J segment lost 5 bases and the V segment lost 7 bases, leaving 15 bases of the junction unmatched. In DNA, the CDR3 is TGTGCCAGCAAACCTGGCAGACGGGAGGTTAAAGATACGCAGTATTTT. This sequence encodes CASKPGRREVKDTQYF.

The chain employs TRBV2 and TRBJ2-7; TRBD1 matches at 10 bases. The CDR3 extends over 15 amino acids. V lost 4 bases, J lost 3 bases, and 6 bases stayed unmatched. The V gene's germline CDR1 is SNHLY and CDR2 FYNNEI. CDR3 loop: CASSAGTGERYEQYF. In DNA, the CDR3 is TGTGCCAGCAGTGCCGGGACAGGGGAGCGCTACGAGCAGTACTTC.